Below, 14 T cell receptor beta chains from the same sample are listed, as sequenced in a study of graft-versus-host responses after intestinal transplantation. Profiled with immunoSEQ multiplex PCR; TCRdb holds only in-frame clones, not every one. This sample has around 13,000 clones, with 80% to 95% found just once. The specimen was PBMCs, collected roughly 930 days after intestinal transplantation. These receptors all stem from a human patient who received an intestinal transplant, so some T cells may come from the graft donor.

This rearrangement joins TRBV7-3 to TRBJ2-1; possible D gene TRBD1, 5 bases. The V and J ends lost 2 bases and 9 bases respectively, with 17 bases between them. In germline, CDR1 is SGHTA, CDR2 FQGTGA. This CDR3 has 15 amino acids. The CDR3 reads CASSLQGFFVSEQFF. As DNA, the CDR3 is TGTGCCAGCAGCTTACAGGGTTTTTTCGTCTCTGAGCAGTTCTTC.

The chain uses TRBV5-6 and TRBJ2-3; a possible D gene is TRBD1 (5 bases). The V gene's germline CDR1 is SGHDT and CDR2 YYEEEE. With 5 bases removed from V and 4 bases from J, the gap between germline ends came to 14 bases. The CDR3 is made up of 14 amino acids. The CDR3 nucleotides are TGTGCCAGCAGGGGTCTTTCAGGGCCAGATACGCAGTATTTT. The encoded protein is CASRGLSGPDTQYF.

The V call is TRBV5-5, the J call TRBJ1-1; no firm D call. Per germline, CDR1 SGHKS and CDR2 YYEKEE (reference sequence). The CDR3 is made up of 13 amino acids. Trimming left V 0 bases short and J 4 bases short, with 7 bases between. The CDR3 loop reads CASSLGRGTEAFF. As DNA, the CDR3 is TGTGCCAGCAGCTTGGGACGGGGCACTGAAGCTTTCTTT.

The rearrangement links TRBV10-3 to TRBJ1-1; no clear D gene. The ends were cut back, 10 bases at V and 1 base at J, with 10 bases in the middle. The CDR3 has 12 amino acids. Germline CDR1 and CDR2: ENHRY and SYGVKD. The CDR3 spells CATQAGNTEAFF. The CDR3 DNA is TGTGCCACCCAAGCAGGGAACACTGAAGCTTTCTTT.

This chain uses TRBV9 with TRBJ2-5; the match to TRBD2 covers 8 bases. The CDR3 has 16 residues. V dropped 3 bases and J dropped 1; count of bases not matched to a gene: 8. Germline V lookup: CDR1 SGDLS, CDR2 YYNGEE. CDR3 nucleotides: TGTGCCAGCAGCGCCCCGGGTAGCGGGGCCCAAGAGACCCAGTACTTC. It yields the protein CASSAPGSGAQETQYF. Together with reference TRBV9 and TRBJ2-5, the CDR3 gives the full variable domain: DSGVTQTPKHLITATGQRVTLRCSPRSGDLSVYWYQQSLDQGLQFLIQYYNGEERAKGNILERFSAQQFPDLHSELNLSSLELGDSALYFCASSAPGSGAQETQYFGPGTRLLVL.

The J gene is TRBJ2-1, the V gene TRBV11-2, with 7 bases lining up with TRBD1. CDR3 length equals 10 residues. The J segment lost 16 bases and the V segment lost 8 bases, leaving 8 bases of the junction unmatched. Germline loops: CDR1 SGHAT, CDR2 FQNNGV. This CDR3 is CASWDRTQFF. The DNA for the CDR3 is TGTGCCAGCTGGGACAGAACCCAATTCTTC.

The chain uses TRBV27 and TRBJ2-3; 8 bases map to TRBD2. CDR1 is MNHEY and CDR2 is SMNVEV in the germline V gene (reference sequence). V lost 7 bases, J lost 4 bases, and 16 bases stayed unmatched. The CDR3 has 17 residues. The CDR3 DNA is TGTGCCAGCACCTTACGGGGGGGCCGGGGGGGGGCAGATACGCAGTATTTT. Its translation is CASTLRGGRGGADTQYF.

The chain couples TRBV12-1 to TRBJ1-4; the table's D call of TRBD1 was not tested on the DNA. TRBV12-1 is shown as a pseudogene. The CDR3 length is 15 residues. The CDR3 nucleotides are TGTGCCAGCAGCTCCCATGACAGGGTAAGTGAAAAACTGTTTTTT. Protein: CASSSHDRVSEKLFF.

This clone appeared a single time. The chain employs TRBV10-2 and TRBJ2-7; 10 bases map to TRBD1. CDR1 and CDR2 (germline): WSHSY, SAAADI. Unmatched junction bases numbered 5, after V lost 0 bases and J lost 6 bases. The CDR3 spans 15 residues. CDR3 coding DNA: TGCGCCAGCAGTGAGTCCGGAGGGACAGGGGTCGAGCAGTACTTC. Encoded protein: CASSESGGTGVEQYF.

The gene calls are TRBV4-2 and TRBJ2-7; TRBD1 might be the D (5 bases). Deletions cut 0 bases from V and 2 bases from J, with 11 bases between. This CDR3 contains 15 residues. Germline V lookup: CDR1 LGHNA, CDR2 YNFKEQ. In DNA, the CDR3 is TGTGCCAGCAGCCAAGATAACCAGGGCCCCTACGAGCAGTACTTC. Residues: CASSQDNQGPYEQYF.

The chain recombines TRBV5-1 with TRBJ2-2, with 7 bases aligning to TRBD2. The junction had 6 bases not matched to a gene; V was cut back by 2 bases and J by 2 bases. CDR3 length: 16 amino acids. Looked up from germline, CDR1 is SGHRS and CDR2 is YFSETQ. DNA for the CDR3: TGCGCCAGCAGCTTAATCTCGGGGGGAAACACCGGGGAGCTGTTTTTT. It yields the protein CASSLISGGNTGELFF.

The chain employs TRBV19 and TRBJ1-2; D remains ambiguous. Germline values: CDR1 LNHDA, CDR2 SQIVND (reference sequence). The V end was cut by 6 bases, the J end by 0 bases, with 11 bases between. The CDR3 is made up of 14 amino acids. CDR3 in amino acids: CASSRGGANYGYTF. CDR3 DNA sequence: TGTGCCAGTAGCCGCGGCGGGGCTAACTATGGCTACACCTTC.

DNA of the CDR3: TGTGCCAGCAGCTTGGTCGGGGCTTCTTTTGGCGAGCAGTACTTC. It translates to CASSLVGASFGEQYF. The chain uses TRBV5-8 and TRBJ2-7; the D call may be TRBD1 or TRBD2 (5 bases each). The CDR3 is 15 residues long. V shed 0 bases and J shed 6 bases, with 16 bases lying between them. Germline loops: CDR1 SGHTS, CDR2 YDEGEE.

This chain links TRBV5-8 with TRBJ1-4, with 7 bases fitting TRBD1. Germline values: CDR1 SGHTS, CDR2 YDEGEE. This CDR3 is 14 amino acids long. J was trimmed by 7 bases and V by 4 bases; bases with no gene match: 7. Here the CDR3 DNA reads TGTGCCAGCAGCCGGGACCGACAGGGTGAAAAACTGTTTTTT. As protein: CASSRDRQGEKLFF.